Following are 8 T cell receptor beta chains from one sample sequenced in a study of T cells expressing NK-cell markers. One entry per CDR3 protein, without DNA, is what TCRdb gives after re-calling the 5' RACE reads. This repertoire includes approximately 15,000 distinct CDR3 sequences. The source material was blood T cells: a sorted CD56 or NKG2C T cell subset, CD4+ or CD8+ T cells, or bulk PBMC T cells (not recorded which). The source of these receptors is a man aged 18 to 69 in good health.

The chain couples TRBV29-1 to TRBJ2-7. CDR3 size: 11 residues. Germline CDR1 SQVTM, CDR2 ANQGSEA. The CDR3: CSVEYGYEQYF.

V gene TRBV6-1 combines with J gene TRBJ2-7; TCRdb lists TRBD2, though no DNA is available to test this call. This CDR3 is 14 amino acids long. Per the germline V gene, CDR1 is MNHNS and CDR2 is SASEGT. CDR3 sequence reads: CASRGSGISYEQYF.

The chain links TRBV11-1 to TRBJ2-5; TCRdb outputs TRBD2, but without DNA this stays unchecked. The CDR3 has 18 residues. Germline V gene sequence: CDR1 SGHAT, CDR2 FQDESV (reference sequence). This CDR3 is CASSFRTSGRASEETQYF. Combining the CDR3 with reference TRBV11-1 and TRBJ2-5 gives the whole variable domain EAEVAQSPRYKITEKSQAVAFWCDPISGHATLYWYRQILGQGPELLVQFQDESVVDDSQLPKDRFSAERLKGVDSTLKIQPAELGDSAMYLCASSFRTSGRASEETQYFGPGTRLLVL.

This chain uses TRBV7-9 with TRBJ2-7; the TRBD1 assignment by TCRdb is unverifiable without DNA. In germline, CDR1 is SEHNR, CDR2 FQNEAQ (reference sequence). The CDR3 contains 16 residues. This CDR3 is CASSCGWTDECYEQYF.

The CDR3 loop is CASSGGGEETQYF. The V gene is TRBV2, the J gene TRBJ2-5; lacking DNA, the TRBD1 call made by TCRdb goes unchecked. The CDR3 covers 13 residues. The germline V gene encodes CDR1 SNHLY and CDR2 FYNNEI.

J is TRBJ2-5 and V is TRBV5-1. This CDR3 has 19 residues. CDR1 and CDR2 from the germline V gene are SGHRS and YFSETQ. This CDR3 is CASSVLSGPGSFLQETQYF.

V gene TRBV20-1 combines with J gene TRBJ2-7; TCRdb calls TRBD2, which cannot be checked without DNA. The CDR3 is 12 residues long. The V gene's germline CDR1 is DFQATT and CDR2 SNEGSKA (reference sequence). The CDR3 sequence: CSARGAPYEQYF.

The V and J genes are TRBV20-1 and TRBJ1-5; TCRdb's D gene call, TRBD1, goes unchecked for lack of DNA. Germline CDR1 is DFQATT and CDR2 is SNEGSKA (reference sequence). The CDR3 consists of 16 residues. CDR3 protein: CSARESGAGFNQPQHF.